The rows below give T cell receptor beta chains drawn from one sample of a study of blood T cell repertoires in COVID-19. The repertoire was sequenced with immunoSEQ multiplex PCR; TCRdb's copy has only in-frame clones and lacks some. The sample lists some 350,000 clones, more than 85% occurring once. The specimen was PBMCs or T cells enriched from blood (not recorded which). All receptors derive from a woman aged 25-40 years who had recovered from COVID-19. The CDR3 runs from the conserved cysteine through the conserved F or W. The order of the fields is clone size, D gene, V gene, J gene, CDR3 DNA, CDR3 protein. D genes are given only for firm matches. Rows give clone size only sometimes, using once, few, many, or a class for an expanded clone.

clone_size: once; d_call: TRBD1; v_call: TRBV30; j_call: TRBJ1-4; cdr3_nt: TGTGCCTGGAGTGATAAGACAGGGTTTGATGAAAAACTGTTTTTT; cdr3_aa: CAWSDKTGFDEKLFF
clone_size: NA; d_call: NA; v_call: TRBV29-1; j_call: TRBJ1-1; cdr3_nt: TGCAGCGTTCAGGGGATAATGAACACTGAAGCTTTCTTT; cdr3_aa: CSVQGIMNTEAFF
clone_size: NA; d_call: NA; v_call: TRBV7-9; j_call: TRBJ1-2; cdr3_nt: TGTGCCAGCAGCTTAGGATCACTGGGGCCTAATGGCTACACCTTC; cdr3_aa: CASSLGSLGPNGYTF
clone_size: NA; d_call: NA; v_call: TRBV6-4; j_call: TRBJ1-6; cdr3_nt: TGTGCCAGCAGTGACGACTATTCACCCCTCCACTTT; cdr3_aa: CASSDDYSPLHF
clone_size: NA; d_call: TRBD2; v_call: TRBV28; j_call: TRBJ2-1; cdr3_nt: TGTGCCAGCAGTTTACCGCCAGCGGGAGCCCACAATGAGCAGTTCTTC; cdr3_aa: CASSLPPAGAHNEQFF
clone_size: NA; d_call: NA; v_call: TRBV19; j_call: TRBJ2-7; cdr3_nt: TGTGCCAGTAGTACCGACCGTAGGGGCCAAGACCATTCCTCCTACGAGCAGTACTTC; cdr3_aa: CASSTDRRGQDHSSYEQYF
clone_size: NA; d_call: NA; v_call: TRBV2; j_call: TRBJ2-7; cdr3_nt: TGTGCCAGCAGATGGACGGGAGGGGGCCCCTACGAGCAGTACTTC; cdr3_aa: CASRWTGGGPYEQYF
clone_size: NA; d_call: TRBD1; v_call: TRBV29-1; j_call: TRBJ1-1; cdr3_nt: TGCAGCGCCTTTACCCGACAGGGGGTTACTGAAGCTTTCTTT; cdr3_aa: CSAFTRQGVTEAFF
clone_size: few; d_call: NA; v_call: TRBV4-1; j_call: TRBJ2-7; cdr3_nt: TGCGCCAGCAGCCAAGTTCGCGAGGACTCCTACGAGCAGTACTTC; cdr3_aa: CASSQVREDSYEQYF
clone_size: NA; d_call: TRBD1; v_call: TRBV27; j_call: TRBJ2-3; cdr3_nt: TGTGCCAGCAGTTCGTTACAGGGGCCAGATACGCAGTATTTT; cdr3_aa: CASSSLQGPDTQYF
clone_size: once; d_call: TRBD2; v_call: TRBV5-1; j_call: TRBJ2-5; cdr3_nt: TGCGCCAGCAGTCGGACTAGCGCCTATTCAGAGTACCAAGAGACCCAGTACTTC; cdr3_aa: CASSRTSAYSEYQETQYF
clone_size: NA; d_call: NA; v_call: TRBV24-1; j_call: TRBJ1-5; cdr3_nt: TGTGCCACCAGTGACCCTCGAGAGGGCAATCAGCCCCAGCATTTT; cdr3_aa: CATSDPREGNQPQHF
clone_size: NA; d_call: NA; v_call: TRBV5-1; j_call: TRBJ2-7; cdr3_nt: TGCGCCAGCAGCTCGGGGGGGACAGGGCCCTACGAGCAGTACTTC; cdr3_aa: CASSSGGTGPYEQYF
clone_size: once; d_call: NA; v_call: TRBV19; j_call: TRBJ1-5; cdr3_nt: TGTGCCAGTAGTATAGCAGGGTACGGCAATCAGCCCCAGCATTTT; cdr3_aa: CASSIAGYGNQPQHF
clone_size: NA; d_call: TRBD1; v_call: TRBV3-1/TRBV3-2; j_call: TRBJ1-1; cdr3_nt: TGTGCCAGCAGCCAAGATCAAGGGACAGGGAGTACTGAAGCTTTCTTT; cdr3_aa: CASSQDQGTGSTEAFF
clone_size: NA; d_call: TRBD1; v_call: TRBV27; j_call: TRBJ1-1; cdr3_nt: TGTGCCAGCAGGCTAAAAGGACAGGGTGGCACTGAAGCTTTCTTT; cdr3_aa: CASRLKGQGGTEAFF
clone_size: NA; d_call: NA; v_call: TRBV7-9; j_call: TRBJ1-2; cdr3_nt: TGTGCCAGCAGCTTAGCGAGCGGGGGACGAGGTGGCTACACCTTC; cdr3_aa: CASSLASGGRGGYTF
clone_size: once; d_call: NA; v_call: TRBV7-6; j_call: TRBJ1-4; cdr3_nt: TGTGCCAGCAGTGAAATACCGCAGGGCGGGGACCTAGCGCCCAAACTGTTTTTT; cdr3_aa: CASSEIPQGGDLAPKLFF
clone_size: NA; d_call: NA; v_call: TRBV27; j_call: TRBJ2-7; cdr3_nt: TGTGCCAGCAGTTTGGTACTTGGGAGTCAGTACGAGCAGTACTTC; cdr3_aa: CASSLVLGSQYEQYF
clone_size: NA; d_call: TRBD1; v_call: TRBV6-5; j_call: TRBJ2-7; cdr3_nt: TGTGCCAGCAGACTGGGGACAGGGGTTACCTACGAGCAGTACTTC; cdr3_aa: CASRLGTGVTYEQYF
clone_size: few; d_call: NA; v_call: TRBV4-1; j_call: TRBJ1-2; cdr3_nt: TGCGCCAGCAGCCATGGGGCCGACTATGGCTACACCTTC; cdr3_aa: CASSHGADYGYTF
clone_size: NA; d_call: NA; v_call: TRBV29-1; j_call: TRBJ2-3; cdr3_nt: TGCAGCGCTGACCCTAGTCCCAGCACAGATACGCAGTATTTT; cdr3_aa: CSADPSPSTDTQYF